One and the same sample provided the 22 T cell receptor beta chains below, sequenced in a study of technical replicates of blood from a handful of donors. Only in-frame clones appear in the TCRdb table, and some are missing; sequencing was by immunoSEQ multiplex PCR. This sample has about 68,000 clones, with 95% to 97% found just once. The sample comprised T cells isolated from PBMCs. These receptors were collected from a human donor in good health.

The J gene is TRBJ2-7, the V gene TRBV7-2; the match to TRBD1 covers 7 bases. The CDR3 consists of 14 residues. With 4 bases clipped from V and 2 bases from J, the junction kept 5 bases outside the gene matches. Germline CDR1 reads SGHTA; CDR2 reads FQGNSA. Written as DNA, the CDR3 is TGTGCCAGCAGCTCGCTTGGGACAGCCTACGAGCAGTACTTC. Translating gives CASSSLGTAYEQYF.

This sequence joins TRBV6-4 and TRBJ2-3; 9 bases fit TRBD2. CDR1 is MRHNA, CDR2 SNTAGT, per germline. V shed 0 bases, J shed 2 bases, and the junction held 3 bases outside the gene matches. The CDR3 loop spans 16 amino acids. The CDR3 DNA follows: TGTGCCAGCAGTGACTCTAGCGGGAGACACACAGATACGCAGTATTTT. It translates to CASSDSSGRHTDTQYF.

V gene TRBV11-2 combines with J gene TRBJ1-1, with D perhaps matching TRBD1 (5 bases). The CDR3 totals 15 residues. The germline V and J ends were trimmed by 2 bases and 0 bases, with 10 bases remaining between them. Germline CDR1 SGHAT, CDR2 FQNNGV. For the CDR3, the DNA is TGTGCCAGCAGCTTACAGGGCCAGGTGAACACTGAAGCTTTCTTT. Translated: CASSLQGQVNTEAFF.

This clone was seen only once. V gene TRBV28 combines with J gene TRBJ2-7; 7 bases align to TRBD1. After removal of 4 bases from V and 3 bases from J, the junction contained 6 bases not matched to a gene. Germline V CDR1 and CDR2: MDHEN, SYDVKM. The CDR3 runs to 14 residues. The CDR3 bases are TGTGCCAGCAGTTCCCCGGGACAGAGCTACGAGCAGTACTTC. It codes for CASSSPGQSYEQYF.

J is TRBJ1-2 and V is TRBV19; 12 bases map to TRBD1. Trimming at V came to 8 bases and at J to 6 bases, leaving 4 bases not matched to a gene. Germline CDR1 is LNHDA and CDR2 is SQIVND (reference sequence). CDR3 length equals 13 residues. CDR3: CASGDRGLDGYTF. The DNA for the CDR3 is TGTGCCAGTGGGGACAGGGGGCTGGATGGCTACACCTTC. The whole variable domain, filled in from reference TRBV19 and TRBJ1-2, reads DGGITQSPKYLFRKEGQNVTLSCEQNLNHDAMYWYRQDPGQGLRLIYYSQIVNDFQKGDIAEGYSVSREKKESFPLTVTSAQKNPTAFYLCASGDRGLDGYTFGSGTRLTVV.

J is TRBJ2-1 and V is TRBV7-3, with D perhaps TRBD1 (6 bases). CDR1 is SGHTA, CDR2 FQGTGA, per germline. This CDR3 has 15 amino acids. Trimming removed 4 bases from V and 3 bases from J, with 13 bases in between. The CDR3: CASSSGTTFYNEQFF. CDR3 DNA sequence: TGTGCCAGCAGCTCCGGGACAACTTTCTACAATGAGCAGTTCTTC.

The chain has TRBV10-3 and TRBJ2-1; 12 positions agree with TRBD2. After removal of 6 bases from V and 7 bases from J, the junction contained 7 bases not matched to a gene. Germline assignment: CDR1 ENHRY and CDR2 SYGVKD. The CDR3 contains 15 residues. DNA for the CDR3: TGTGCCATCAGCGGTGGACTAGCGGGACGAAATGAGCAGTTCTTC. This sequence encodes CAISGGLAGRNEQFF.

The CDR3 region has the DNA TGCAGCGCTATAGGACTAGCGGGAAATAATGAGCAGTTCTTC. This codes for CSAIGLAGNNEQFF. The rearrangement links TRBV29-1 to TRBJ2-1; 12 bases align to TRBD2. The CDR3 loop spans 14 amino acids. Germline V lookup: CDR1 SQVTM, CDR2 ANQGSEA. V was clipped by 7 bases and J by 7 bases; unmatched bases: 8.

The rearrangement joins TRBV5-4 to TRBJ2-4; 14 nucleotides line up with TRBD2. The germline gives CDR1 SGHNT, CDR2 YYREEE (reference sequence). The trim removed 0 bases at V and 0 bases at J, leaving 5 bases unmatched. The CDR3 length is 19 residues. CDR3 sequence (DNA): TGTGCCAGCAGCTTGGCCCCCGGGACTAGCGGGGGAGCCAAAAACATTCAGTACTTC. This translates into CASSLAPGTSGGAKNIQYF. Full variable domain (missing parts from reference TRBV5-4 and TRBJ2-4): ETGVTQSPTHLIKTRGQQVTLRCSSQSGHNTVSWYQQALGQGPQFIFQYYREEENGRGNFPPRFSGLQFPNYSSELNVNALELDDSALYLCASSLAPGTSGGAKNIQYFGAGTRLSVL.

The chain recombines TRBV6-1 with TRBJ2-1; 12 bases are a match to TRBD2. CDR1 and CDR2 from the germline V gene are MNHNS and SASEGT. V was clipped by 5 bases and J by 2 bases; unmatched bases: 1. The CDR3 has 15 residues. DNA of the CDR3: TGTGCCAGCAGTCGACTAGCGGGGGCCTACAATGAGCAGTTCTTC. Translation gives CASSRLAGAYNEQFF.

The chain employs TRBV6-5 and TRBJ2-5; D not resolved. From germline, CDR1 is MNHEY and CDR2 SVGAGI. This CDR3 contains 14 residues. V dropped 0 bases and J dropped 2 bases, with 7 bases sitting between them. In DNA, the CDR3 is TGTGCCAGCAGTTACTCTGGCTTTCAAGAGACCCAGTACTTC. Its protein is CASSYSGFQETQYF.

The J gene is TRBJ1-3, the V gene TRBV2; a weak D match, TRBD1 (5 bases). Germline loops: CDR1 SNHLY, CDR2 FYNNEI. The CDR3 covers 13 residues. Trimming stripped 3 bases from V and 2 bases from J, with 5 bases between. The CDR3 spells CASSDRAGNTIYF. CDR3 nucleotides: TGTGCCAGCAGTGACAGGGCTGGAAACACCATATATTTT.

V and J are TRBV30 and TRBJ2-7; TRBD2 matches at 7 bases. Trimming took 0 bases from V and 5 from J; bases not matched to a gene: 7. This CDR3 spans 14 amino acids. From germline, CDR1 is GTSNPN and CDR2 SVGIG (reference sequence). CDR3 region: CAWSVGGSSDEQYF. As DNA, the CDR3 is TGTGCCTGGAGTGTGGGCGGGAGTTCGGACGAGCAGTACTTC.

This clone showed up just once. CDR3 nucleotide sequence: TGCAGCGTTGAAGATCGGGAATGGGGGGACAGTGGGGCAGGGGATACGCAGTATTTT. Translated: CSVEDREWGDSGAGDTQYF. The chain uses TRBV29-1 and TRBJ2-3, with D possibly matching TRBD1 (7 bases). This CDR3 spans 19 amino acids. V gave up 0 bases and J gave up 6 bases, with 28 bases separating them. CDR1 is SQVTM and CDR2 is ANQGSEA in the germline V gene.

This chain uses TRBV7-2 with TRBJ2-7, with 9 bases matching TRBD2. With 2 bases clipped from V and 4 bases from J, the junction kept 0 bases outside the gene matches. CDR1 and CDR2 from the germline V gene are SGHTA and FQGNSA. This CDR3 comprises 13 residues. The CDR3 sequence is CASSLSGRYEQYF. CDR3 bases: TGTGCCAGCAGCTTAAGCGGGAGGTACGAGCAGTACTTC.

The CDR3, as DNA: TGTGCCAGCAGTTCAACCGAGGACAGTGTGGGCTACGAGCAGTACTTC. Translating it yields CASSSTEDSVGYEQYF. The chain employs TRBV28 and TRBJ2-7; the D gene is possibly TRBD1 (6 bases). Germline-derived CDR1 and CDR2 are MDHEN and SYDVKM. Trimming took off 4 bases at V and 3 bases at J, with 19 bases between the two ends. CDR3 length equals 16 residues.

The chain combines TRBV6-1 with TRBJ2-1; 9 nucleotides match TRBD2. Losses at the gene ends were 3 bases for V and 8 bases for J; bases not matched to a gene: 5. This CDR3 region has 14 residues. Germline CDR1 is MNHNS and CDR2 is SASEGT. CDR3 sequence: CASSEGGRGYEQFF. The CDR3 region has the DNA TGTGCCAGCAGTGAGGGCGGGAGGGGTTATGAGCAGTTCTTC.

J is TRBJ2-1 and V is TRBV19; 7 positions match TRBD2. V dropped 6 bases and J dropped 6; count of bases not matched to a gene: 14. CDR3 length: 16 residues. CDR1 and CDR2 (germline): LNHDA, SQIVND (reference sequence). The CDR3 bases are TGTGCCAGTAGCTTGAGGAGGCGGGAGATTTCCAATGAGCAGTTCTTC. Amino acid sequence: CASSLRRREISNEQFF. Filled out from reference TRBV19 and TRBJ2-1, the complete variable domain reads DGGITQSPKYLFRKEGQNVTLSCEQNLNHDAMYWYRQDPGQGLRLIYYSQIVNDFQKGDIAEGYSVSREKKESFPLTVTSAQKNPTAFYLCASSLRRREISNEQFFGPGTRLTVL.

This sequence joins TRBV28 and TRBJ1-1, with D maybe TRBD1 (5 bases). The V end lost 3 bases, the J end lost 6 bases, and 17 bases lay between the germline ends. Per the germline V gene, CDR1 is MDHEN and CDR2 is SYDVKM. The CDR3 runs to 15 residues. The CDR3: CASSFGARQSAEAFF. The CDR3 DNA is TGTGCCAGCAGTTTTGGGGCTCGACAGTCGGCTGAAGCTTTCTTT.

The rearrangement uses TRBV13 and TRBJ1-3, with no clear D. The CDR3 has 16 amino acids. Germline V CDR1 and CDR2: PRHDT, FYEKMQ (reference sequence). Trimming took off 2 bases at V and 0 bases at J, with 11 bases between the two ends. The CDR3 spells CASSLYRSRSGNTIYF. CDR3 sequence (DNA): TGTGCCAGCAGCTTATACCGGAGCCGCTCTGGAAACACCATATATTTT.

The rearrangement uses TRBV29-1 and TRBJ2-3; D is possibly TRBD2 (5 bases). The CDR3 consists of 13 residues. CDR1 SQVTM and CDR2 ANQGSEA come from the germline V gene. V was cut by 1 base and J by 5 bases, with 10 bases left in between. The CDR3 coding sequence is TGCAGCGTTGAAGGAGGGTTTGGAGATACGCAGTATTTT. Encoded protein: CSVEGGFGDTQYF.

CDR3 nucleotide sequence: TGCAGCGTTGGGTGGGAACTAGTTACAGGGGAGCAGTACTTC. Protein: CSVGWELVTGEQYF. The chain uses TRBV29-1 and TRBJ2-7; possible D gene TRBD1, 6 bases. This CDR3 region has 14 residues. Germline V gene data show CDR1 as SQVTM and CDR2 as ANQGSEA. Trimming took 4 bases from V and 7 from J, leaving 20 bases between them.